This T cell receptor beta chain was retrieved from a study of molecular identifiers for immune sequencing clone quantification. Each CDR3 protein gets one entry after TCRdb re-called the PCR reads with MiXCR. The repertoire consists of some 320,000 distinct CDR3 sequences, with over 20% occurring once and the leading ten covering 0.65% to 0.75%. This clonotype was seen ten or more times. This clonotype originated in a human donor in good health. Some libraries in this study had Jurkat cell RNA spiked in. The sequenced material came from naive CD8+ T cells from blood, with Jurkat cell RNA spiked in. This sample's subset: FACS-sorted CD8+CD4-CCR7+CD45RA+ naive T cells.

CDR3 region: CASGQFSNQPQHF. DNA of the CDR3: TGTGCCAGTGGACAGTTTAGCAATCAGCCCCAGCATTTT. The chain employs TRBV6-5 and TRBJ1-5, with D maybe TRBD1 (6 bases). Germline V gene data show CDR1 as MNHEY and CDR2 as SVGAGI. The CDR3 has 13 residues. Trimming cost V 9 bases and J 0 bases, with 9 bases left between them.